The source of this TCR beta chain is a study of spatial heterogeneity in lung cancer. Study results and caveats: Intratumoral expanded alpha and beta TCR counts were found to track tumor mutation counts. The study found that ubiquitous and regional expanded TCR counts tracked ubiquitous and regional nonsynonymous mutations, respectively.

In this sample, this clonotype turned up many times. Its antigen is as yet unknown. This beta chain turned up in a library designed for alpha chains; as an off-target read, its abundance says little. TCRdb fed the 5' RACE reads into MiXCR, producing one record per CDR3 protein. This repertoire shows more than 9,000 distinct CDR3 sequences, approximately 5.8% found once; its top ten account for around 10%. Documented time point: sample taken at primary tumor resection. Patients with untreated early-stage non-small cell lung cancer, numbering roughly 69, were the donors. Material for sequencing was whole RNA from tumor, nontumor lung or frozen PBMC, left unsorted. V gave up 4 bases and J gave up 0 bases, with 10 bases separating them. There are 15 residues in the CDR3. The germline V gene has CDR1 SEHNR and CDR2 FQNEAQ (reference sequence).

The specimen comprised lung tumor tissue, sampled at surgery. This clonotype originated in a male donor with early-stage non-small cell lung cancer. The V call is TRBV7-9, the J call TRBJ2-1; the D is unclear. The CDR3 nucleotides are TGTGCCAGCAGCTCCCCAACATTCTCCTACAATGAGCAGTTCTTC. Its translation is CASSSPTFSYNEQFF.